This T cell receptor (beta chain) was captured by sequencing in a study of blood T cell repertoires in COVID-19 (dated by TCRdb to 2018 to 2020). With respect to the entire study: Samples from collaborators originated in the United States, Italy and Spain and spanned both the acute and convalescent phases of COVID-19. The prospective study material was composed of cDNA or gDNA derived from T cells, B-cell-depleted T cells, or PBMCs. Deeply sampled blood TCRbeta repertoires from subjects exposed to, actively infected with, or recovered from COVID-19 were included in the dataset. The repertoires were released in a freely available public database meant as a resource for research on the immune response to SARS-CoV-2. The samples were drawn from the first 160 participants of the ongoing ImmuneRACE study and from about 1,200 subjects provided by 6 global collaborators. The sample metadata nearly always contained a de-identified subject ID, COVID-19 status, age in years and sex. HLA class I and class II types, where available, came from metadata supplied by the sample provider rather than from assay-based typing. Broader findings and caveats from the paper: The amount of clinical and demographic metadata varied by source and participant and was provided uncurated.

One collaborating source in Seattle enrolled patients during active infection and followed them longitudinally through the course of disease. Each collaborating institution followed its own protocols to collect whole blood in K2EDTA tubes. Collaborator samples were shipped for TCRbeta analysis as frozen whole blood, isolated PBMCs, or DNA extracted from either sample type. TCRbeta CDR3 regions were amplified from genomic DNA using the immunoSEQ Assay, a bias-controlled multiplex PCR. As for how the authors treated the data: Nucleated cell counts per sample were estimated from amplification of reference gene primers within the assay. Sequence reads were collapsed and filtered to measure the absolute abundance of every unique TCRbeta CDR3 rearrangement. For each sample, productive Simpson clonality was calculated as the square root of Simpson's diversity index across productive rearrangements. The table comes from immuneACCESS by way of TCRdb, which keeps in-frame sequences with V and J called. Part of the clones is missing from these tables; in studies checked, under half for an unresolved V gene and the rest for unknown reasons. V, J and clone size derive from that table, while D and trimming were established from the DNA sequence. The sample table lists fewer than 300,000 clones, less than 85% of them with a count of one. More than 1.2% of the sample is in the top ten clones.

From a lookup of the germline V gene, CDR1 and CDR2 are MNHEY and SVGAGI. Compared with germline, V lacks 8 bases and J lacks 5 bases; bases without a gene match: 6. From the cysteine up to the phenylalanine, the CDR3 has a length of 13 residues. The read is trimmed to its CDR3 DNA, 39 bases read in frame from base 1. This clone came up a few times. Its binding antigen is unknown. No base quality information exists; no much larger clone differs at one position. Sequenced sample: peripheral blood. This receptor chain uses TRBV6-5 and TRBJ1-5; TRBD1 aligns with 7 central bases. The TCR originated in a human donor with COVID-19, enrolled during active disease. The donor label of this sample is uncertain. The bases are TGTGCCAGCCGCAGGGGGAAGGATCAGCCCCAGCATTTT. Translated, it reads CASRRGKDQPQHF.